This TCR beta chain derives from a study of blood T cell repertoires in COVID-19. The wider study: Specimens from acute and convalescent COVID-19 originated in the United States, Italy and Spain. PBMCs, B-cell-depleted T cells, or T cells were the source of the cDNA or gDNA that made up the material.

As processed by the authors: Reference gene primer amplification gave nucleated cell count estimates. Sequencing used immunoSEQ multiplex PCR; TCRdb keeps in-frame clones, though not all of them. That table furnishes V, J and clone size, whereas the DNA furnished D and trimming. The sample carries about 210,000 clones, about 85% recorded once. This CDR3 is 17 amino acids long. Trimming cost V 4 bases and J 2 bases; bases outside gene matches: 11. From germline, CDR1 is LNHDA and CDR2 SQIVND (reference sequence). Seattle researchers signed up patients amid active infection and tracked them longitudinally.

The rearrangement uses TRBV19 and TRBJ2-4, with TRBD1 identical over 7 bases. This receptor was obtained from an elderly woman with COVID-19, enrolled during active disease. The sequencing sample was made of peripheral blood. The CDR3 DNA reads TGTGCCAGTAGTAAATGGGACAGCCAATTCACCAAAAACATTCAGTACTTC. Protein: CASSKWDSQFTKNIQYF.